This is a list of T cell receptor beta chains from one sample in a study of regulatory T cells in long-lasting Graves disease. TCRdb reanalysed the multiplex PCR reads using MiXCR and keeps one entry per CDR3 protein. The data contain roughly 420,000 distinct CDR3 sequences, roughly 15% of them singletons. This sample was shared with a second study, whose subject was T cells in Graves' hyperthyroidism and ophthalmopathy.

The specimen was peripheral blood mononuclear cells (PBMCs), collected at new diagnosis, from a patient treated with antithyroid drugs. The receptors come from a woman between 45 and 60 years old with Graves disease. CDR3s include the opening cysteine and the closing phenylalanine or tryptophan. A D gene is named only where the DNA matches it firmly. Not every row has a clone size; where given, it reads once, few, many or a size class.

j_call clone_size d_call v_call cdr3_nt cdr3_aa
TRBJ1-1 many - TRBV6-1 TGTGCCAGCAAGGATTTCACTGAAGCTTTCTTT CASKDFTEAFF
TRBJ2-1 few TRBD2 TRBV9 TGTGCCAGCAGCTCCGACGCGGGAGAGTACAATGAGCAGTTCTTC CASSSDAGEYNEQFF
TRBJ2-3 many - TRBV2 TGTGCCAGTAGGGGGAGCCACACAGATACGCAGTATTTT CASRGSHTDTQYF
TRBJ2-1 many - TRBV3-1 TGTGCCAGCAGCCGAGGATCTAGGCTTCCCTACAATGAGCAGTTCTTC CASSRGSRLPYNEQFF
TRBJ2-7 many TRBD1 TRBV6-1 TGTGCCAGCAGGACACAGGGGGCCTCCCACGAGCAGTACTTC CASRTQGASHEQYF
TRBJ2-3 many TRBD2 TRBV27 TGTGCCAGCAGTTTAGGGGGACTACTAAGCACAGATACGCAGTATTTT CASSLGGLLSTDTQYF
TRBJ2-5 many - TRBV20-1 TGCAGTGCTAGAGGGGGATTGGGGACCCAGTACTTC CSARGGLGTQYF
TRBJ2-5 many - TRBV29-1 TGCAGCGCAGCGACTACTTTAGAGACCCAGTACTTC CSAATTLETQYF
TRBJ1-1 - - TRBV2 TGTGCCAGCAATGGACTAATGGCGGCCCGGGGCACTGAAGCTTTCTTT CASNGLMAARGTEAFF
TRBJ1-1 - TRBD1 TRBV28 TGTGCCAGCAGTTTAGGGGACAGGAAGACTGAAGCTTTCTTT CASSLGDRKTEAFF
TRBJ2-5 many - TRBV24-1 TGTGCCACCAGTGTGGGGCAAGAGACCCAGTACTTC CATSVGQETQYF
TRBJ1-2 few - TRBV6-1 TGTGCCAGCAGTGAACCAGGGGCTGGAAACTATGGCTACACCTTC CASSEPGAGNYGYTF
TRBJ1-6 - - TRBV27 TGTGCCAGCAGTCCTACCCTTTTTCGAGGCGGGAATTCACCCCTCCACTTT CASSPTLFRGGNSPLHF
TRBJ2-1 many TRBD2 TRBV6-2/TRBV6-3 TGTGCCAGCAGGCCGGGGGGGGAGTCTTACAATGAGCAGTTCTTC CASRPGGESYNEQFF
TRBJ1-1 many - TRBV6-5 TGTGCCAGCAGTTCGGGACGGGGATTGAACACTGAAGCTTTCTTT CASSSGRGLNTEAFF
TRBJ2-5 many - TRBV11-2 TGTGCCAGCAGCTTAGGCCCCGGGACCTCCCAAGAGACCCAGTACTTC CASSLGPGTSQETQYF
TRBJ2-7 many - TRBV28 TGTGCCAGCAGTTTAGCCAGGGGCGCCGTTGGACACGAGCAGTACTTC CASSLARGAVGHEQYF
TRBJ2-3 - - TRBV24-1 TGTGCCACCAGTGATGCCCTGACAGATACGCAGTATTTT CATSDALTDTQYF
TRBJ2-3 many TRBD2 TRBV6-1 TGTGCCAGCAGTGTGCTAGCGGGAGTTTCAGATACGCAGTATTTT CASSVLAGVSDTQYF
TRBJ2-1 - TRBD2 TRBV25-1 TGTGCCAGCATGTGGACCCGGGAGGCCTTTTTTCGTGAGCAGTTCTTC CASMWTREAFFREQFF
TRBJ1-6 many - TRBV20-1 TGCAGTGCTAGAGAGAGGGAGGGCAATTCACCCCTCCACTTT CSAREREGNSPLHF
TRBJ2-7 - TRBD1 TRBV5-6 TGTGCCAGCAGCTTTCCGGGACAGTTAGGCTCCTACGAGCAGTACTTC CASSFPGQLGSYEQYF
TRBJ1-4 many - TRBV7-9 TGTGCCAGCAGCTTAACAGTTAATGAAAAACTGTTTTTT CASSLTVNEKLFF